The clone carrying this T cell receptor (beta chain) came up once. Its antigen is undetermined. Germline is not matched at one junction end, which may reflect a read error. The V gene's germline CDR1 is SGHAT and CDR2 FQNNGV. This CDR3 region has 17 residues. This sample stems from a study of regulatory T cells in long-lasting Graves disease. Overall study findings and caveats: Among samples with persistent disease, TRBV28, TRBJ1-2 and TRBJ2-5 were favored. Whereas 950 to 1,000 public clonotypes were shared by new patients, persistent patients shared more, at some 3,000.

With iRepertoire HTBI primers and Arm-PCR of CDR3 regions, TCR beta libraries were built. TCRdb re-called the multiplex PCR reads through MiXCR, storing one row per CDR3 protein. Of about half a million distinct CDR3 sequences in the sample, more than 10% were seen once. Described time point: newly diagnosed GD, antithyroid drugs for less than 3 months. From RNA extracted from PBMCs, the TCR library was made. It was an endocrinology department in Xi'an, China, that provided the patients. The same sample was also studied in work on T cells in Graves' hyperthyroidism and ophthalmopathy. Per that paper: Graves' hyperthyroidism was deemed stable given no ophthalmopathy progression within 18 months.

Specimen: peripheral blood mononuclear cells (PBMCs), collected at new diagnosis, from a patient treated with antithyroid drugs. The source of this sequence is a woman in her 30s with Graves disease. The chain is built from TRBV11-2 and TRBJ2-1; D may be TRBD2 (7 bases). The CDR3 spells CASRQGLRGTTYYEQFF. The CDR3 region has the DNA TGTGCCAGCAGACAAGGGCTTAGGGGGACTACCTACTATGAGCAGTTCTTC.